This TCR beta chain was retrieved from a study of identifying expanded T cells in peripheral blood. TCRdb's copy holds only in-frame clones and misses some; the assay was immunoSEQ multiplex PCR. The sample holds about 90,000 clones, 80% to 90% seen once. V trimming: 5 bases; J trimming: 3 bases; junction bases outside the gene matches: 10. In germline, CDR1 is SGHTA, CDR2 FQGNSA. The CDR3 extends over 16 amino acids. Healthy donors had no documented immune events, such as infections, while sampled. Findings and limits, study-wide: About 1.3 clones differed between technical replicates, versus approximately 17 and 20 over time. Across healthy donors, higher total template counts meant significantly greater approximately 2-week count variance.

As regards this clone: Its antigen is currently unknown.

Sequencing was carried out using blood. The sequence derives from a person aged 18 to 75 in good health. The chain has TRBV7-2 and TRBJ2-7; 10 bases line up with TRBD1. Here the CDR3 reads CASSLRIGQGDYEQYF. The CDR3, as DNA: TGTGCCAGCAGCCTTAGGATTGGACAGGGGGACTACGAGCAGTACTTC.